The 10 T cell receptor beta chains below all came from one sample that was sequenced in a study of T cells in Graves' hyperthyroidism and ophthalmopathy (dated by TCRdb to the late 2010s). Library preparation used multiplex PCR. The sequencer listed for this sample is Illumina HiSeq 2000. The TCR beta CDR3 regions were amplified from RNA transcripts. The TCR CDR3 was subjected to a first round of RT-PCR using the HTBI primer set and the Qiagen OneStep RT-PCR kit. In-frame beta chains were kept once TCRdb had trimmed the public reads at Q25 with fastp and called clones with MiXCR. Rows with a matching CDR3 protein are joined into one entry that keeps the most common DNA and genes. Within this sample are some 530,000 distinct CDR3 sequences, with under 25% of them counted one time only. Clones ranked in the top ten supply roughly 49% of the sample. Input material: blood. The receptors shown here come from a woman aged 70-85 years with Graves' ophthalmopathy.

This clonotype showed up just a few times. V usage is TRBV7-2 and J usage is TRBJ2-1; tentatively, D is TRBD2 (5 bases). This CDR3 contains 17 residues. Trimming pared 5 bases from V and 0 bases from J, leaving 17 bases between. The germline gives CDR1 SGHTA, CDR2 FQGNSA. The DNA of the CDR3 is TGTGCCAGCAGCCCCCTAGCTTCTCCGATCTCCTACAATGAGCAGTTCTTC. Residues: CASSPLASPISYNEQFF.

This chain links TRBV28 with TRBJ2-7, with unresolved D. In germline, CDR1 is MDHEN, CDR2 SYDVKM. This CDR3 comprises 14 residues. Between the trimmed V and J ends, which lost 6 bases and 0 bases, there was a span of 12 bases. CDR3 in DNA: TGTGCCAGCAGCCCAGGTTCTCGCTCCTACGAGCAGTACTTC. Encoded protein: CASSPGSRSYEQYF.

There are a few counts of this clonotype. The rearrangement links TRBV6-1 to TRBJ1-3, with D possibly TRBD1 on 6 matching bases. The CDR3 extends over 19 amino acids. V lost 1 base and J 5 bases, leaving 24 bases between the germline ends. CDR1 is MNHNS, CDR2 SASEGT, per germline. The CDR3 region is CASSEVAASRQVGRNTIYF. The CDR3 bases are TGTGCCAGCAGTGAAGTGGCCGCATCCCGACAGGTTGGGAGAAACACCATATATTTT.

The gene calls are TRBV5-4 and TRBJ1-1, with no clear D. This CDR3 is 14 amino acids long. In germline, CDR1 is SGHNT, CDR2 YYREEE (reference sequence). V gave up 0 bases and J gave up 4 bases, with 10 bases separating them. The CDR3 is CASSLDPVLTEAFF. The CDR3 DNA reads as TGTGCCAGCAGCTTGGATCCGGTTCTCACTGAAGCTTTCTTT.

V usage is TRBV14 and J usage is TRBJ2-1; TRBD2 matches 8 bases. The V and J ends lost 5 bases and 2 bases, in that order; junction bases with no gene match: 5. The CDR3 runs to 15 residues. Germline CDR1 is SGHDN and CDR2 is FVKESK. The CDR3 DNA reads TGTGCCAGCAGCTTGCAAGCGGGAGCCTACAATGAGCAGTTCTTC. Translating gives CASSLQAGAYNEQFF.

This clonotype came up a few times. The chain employs TRBV28 and TRBJ2-5; tentative D call: TRBD1 (5 bases). CDR3 length: 14 residues. The germline V and J ends were trimmed by 3 bases and 9 bases, with 17 bases remaining between them. In germline, CDR1 is MDHEN, CDR2 SYDVKM. DNA for the CDR3: TGTGCCAGCAGTTTGACAAGGGGAAAAGGGGCCCAGTACTTC. Its protein is CASSLTRGKGAQYF.

This sequence joins TRBV7-3 and TRBJ2-1, with 7 bases lining up with TRBD1. Germline V lookup: CDR1 SGHTA, CDR2 FQGTGA. V lost 5 bases and J lost 7; bases outside the gene matches: 8. There are 14 residues in the CDR3. For the CDR3, the DNA is TGTGCCAGCAGCCTACAGGGGCCTCCAAATGAGCAGTTCTTC. Translation: CASSLQGPPNEQFF.

This clonotype was seen a handful of times. The chain has TRBV28 and TRBJ2-3, with TRBD1 matching 10 bases. The V gene's germline CDR1 is MDHEN and CDR2 SYDVKM. After removal of 5 bases from V and 5 bases from J, the junction contained 7 bases not matched to a gene. CDR3 length: 15 amino acids. DNA of the CDR3: TGTGCCAGCAGTCGCCTGACAGGGGGCCTAGATACGCAGTATTTT. Translated: CASSRLTGGLDTQYF.

This clonotype was recorded a few times. V usage is TRBV9 and J usage is TRBJ2-7, with 10 nucleotides matching TRBD1. Germline CDR1 SGDLS, CDR2 YYNGEE. The CDR3 contains 14 residues. The ends lost 4 bases at V and 5 bases at J; junction bases unmatched: 6. CDR3 DNA: TGTGCCAGCAGCAGACAGGGGGCAAGAGACGAGCAGTACTTC. Its translation is CASSRQGARDEQYF. The full variable domain, with the rest looked up from reference TRBV9 and TRBJ2-7, is DSGVTQTPKHLITATGQRVTLRCSPRSGDLSVYWYQQSLDQGLQFLIQYYNGEERAKGNILERFSAQQFPDLHSELNLSSLELGDSALYFCASSRQGARDEQYFGPGTRLTVT.

Many counts were recorded for this clonotype. The CDR3 DNA sequence: TGTGCCTGGAGTGTTTCCCGGTATGGCTACACCTTC. It translates to CAWSVSRYGYTF. This chain links TRBV30 with TRBJ1-2; D is uncertain. With 0 bases removed from V and 5 bases from J, the gap between germline ends came to 7 bases. Per the germline V gene, CDR1 is GTSNPN and CDR2 is SVGIG (reference sequence). The CDR3 runs to 12 residues.